The present entry profiles one T cell receptor beta chain with its context. The antigen is unknown. The data were obtained in a study of CD8 T cells in ankylosing spondylitis. Broader study findings: Characteristic of ankylosing spondylitis blood, it appeared, was a TCR beta motif comprising about eight highly homologous variants. Relatively rare in peripheral blood, disease-linked clones were also CD8+.

This CDR3 is 17 amino acids long. Trimming cost V 5 bases and J 0 bases; bases outside gene matches: 7. CDR1 SGHTA and CDR2 FQGNSA come from the germline V gene. Researchers built TCR beta libraries using quantitative 5'-RACE with molecular barcodes. TCRdb used MiXCR to reprocess the 5' RACE reads, holding one entry per CDR3 protein. In the table there are over 400,000 distinct CDR3 sequences, 25% to 30% of which are singletons. This clonotype originated in a male donor with ankylosing spondylitis. This chain links TRBV7-2 with TRBJ2-6; 7 positions match TRBD1. Material: blood, either unsorted or a sorted T cell fraction (not recorded which). In nucleotides, the CDR3 is TGTGCCAGCAGCATCGGGACAGTTAACTCTGGGGCCAACGTCCTGACTTTC. Protein: CASSIGTVNSGANVLTF.